A single sample gave rise to the 12 T cell receptor beta chains below, sequenced in a study of blood T cells in healthy people across ages. Using a J-beta primer mix together with a sample-barcoded 5' primer, a second PCR was run for roughly 6 to 11 cycles. In TCRdb, the 5' RACE reads were re-called with MiXCR into one record per CDR3 protein. The table has around 1.5 million distinct CDR3 sequences, around 55% seen once. Sequenced: blood. The receptors stem from a young man in good health.

The gene calls are TRBV7-9 and TRBJ2-6; 8 bases fit TRBD1. Per the germline V gene, CDR1 is SEHNR and CDR2 is FQNEAQ (reference sequence). Trimming cost V 5 bases and J 13 bases; bases outside gene matches: 10. The CDR3 covers 14 residues. The CDR3 loop reads CASSPKDRAPVLTF. The DNA of the CDR3 is TGTGCCAGCAGCCCAAAGGACAGGGCTCCTGTCCTGACTTTC.

This clonotype was found a few times. CDR3 nucleotides: TGTGCCAGCAGCCAATTCCACCGAAGCACAGATACGCAGTATTTT. It encodes CASSQFHRSTDTQYF. This chain links TRBV4-2 with TRBJ2-3; no clear D. Germline values: CDR1 LGHNA, CDR2 YNFKEQ. V was trimmed by 2 bases and J by 0 bases, leaving 9 bases between them. The CDR3 is made up of 15 amino acids.

This clonotype was counted only a few times. The chain carries TRBV14 and TRBJ1-4; no definite D call. The CDR3 is 15 residues long. The ends were cut back, 1 base at V and 3 bases at J, with 9 bases in the middle. Germline V gene lookup returns CDR1 SGHDN and CDR2 FVKESK. CDR3 sequence (DNA): TGTGCCAGCAGCCAAGTTGGGGAGGCTAATGAAAAACTGTTTTTT. It encodes CASSQVGEANEKLFF. Filled out from reference TRBV14 and TRBJ1-4, the complete variable domain reads EAGVTQFPSHSVIEKGQTVTLRCDPISGHDNLYWYRRVMGKEIKFLLHFVKESKQDESGMPNNRFLAERTGGTYSTLKVQPAELEDSGVYFCASSQVGEANEKLFFGSGTQLSVL.

This clonotype was observed a few times. The gene calls are TRBV29-1 and TRBJ2-5; 7 bases map to TRBD2. The ends lost 5 bases at V and 7 bases at J; junction bases unmatched: 7. The CDR3 is 12 residues long. Germline values: CDR1 SQVTM, CDR2 ANQGSEA. The CDR3 nucleotides read TGCAGCGTTCCAGCGGGGCTGGCGACCCAGTACTTC. This sequence encodes CSVPAGLATQYF. Filled out from reference TRBV29-1 and TRBJ2-5, the complete variable domain reads SAVISQKPSRDICQRGTSLTIQCQVDSQVTMMFWYRQQPGQSLTLIATANQGSEATYESGFVIDKFPISRPNLTFSTLTVSNMSPEDSSIYLCSVPAGLATQYFGPGTRLLVL.

The V and J genes are TRBV6-2 or TRBV6-3 and TRBJ2-5; no reliable D call. Trimming pared 4 bases from V and 11 bases from J, leaving 11 bases between. The CDR3 has 11 residues. Germline CDR1 MNHEY, CDR2 SVGEGT. The CDR3 DNA reads TGTGCCAGCAGTTCCGGGCCTCTTCAGTACTTC. Amino acid sequence: CASSSGPLQYF.

This chain uses TRBV27 with TRBJ2-1, with 7 bases identical to TRBD1. Per the germline V gene, CDR1 is MNHEY and CDR2 is SMNVEV (reference sequence). The CDR3 is made up of 15 amino acids. The junction had 8 bases not matched to a gene; V was cut back by 6 bases and J by 3 bases. CDR3: CASSLGQPLYNEQFF. The CDR3 DNA follows: TGTGCCAGCAGCTTGGGACAGCCCCTCTACAATGAGCAGTTCTTC.

The chain employs TRBV20-1 and TRBJ2-1; 12 nucleotides align to TRBD1. The CDR3 has 16 amino acids. Germline CDR1 reads DFQATT; CDR2 reads SNEGSKA (reference sequence). Trimming cost V 0 bases and J 8 bases; bases outside gene matches: 8. The CDR3 sequence: CSARDLGTGGIDEQFF. For the CDR3, the DNA is TGCAGTGCTAGAGATCTCGGGACAGGGGGCATCGATGAGCAGTTCTTC.

This clonotype was seen once. V usage is TRBV5-1 and J usage is TRBJ1-4; D might be TRBD1 (5 bases). The germline gives CDR1 SGHRS, CDR2 YFSETQ. The CDR3 spans 14 residues. V shed 3 bases and J shed 5 bases, with 11 bases lying between them. CDR3 sequence: CASSWGTENEKLFF. DNA for the CDR3: TGCGCCAGCAGCTGGGGGACGGAAAATGAAAAACTGTTTTTT.

The chain joins TRBV5-6 to TRBJ2-7, with a tentative D call TRBD1 (5 bases). This CDR3 has 14 residues. Germline CDR1 is SGHDT and CDR2 is YYEEEE. Trimming shortened V by 0 bases and J by 2 bases, and 9 bases separated the two germline ends. CDR3 amino acids: CASSLGDSAYEQYF. CDR3 coding DNA: TGTGCCAGCAGCTTGGGCGACAGCGCCTACGAGCAGTACTTC.

This clonotype has more than one count but fewer than ten. The chain couples TRBV11-2 to TRBJ1-2, with a tentative D call TRBD1 (5 bases). Germline V gene lookup returns CDR1 SGHAT and CDR2 FQNNGV. V was clipped by 1 base and J by 5 bases, with 14 bases between them. The CDR3 covers 15 residues. The CDR3 region has the DNA TGTGCCAGCAGCTTAGGCGGGACGAGTGGATATGGCTACACCTTC. Translation: CASSLGGTSGYGYTF.

The chain is built from TRBV12-3 or TRBV12-4 and TRBJ2-5; tentatively, D is TRBD2 (5 bases). This CDR3 comprises 15 residues. Deletions cut 6 bases from V and 11 bases from J, with 25 bases between. The CDR3 nucleotides are TGTGCCAGCAGCCGAGGTATGGAGGATTTGAATGAGCAGTACTTC. Amino acids: CASSRGMEDLNEQYF.

The chain recombines TRBV6-1 with TRBJ2-1; D possibly corresponds to TRBD2 (6 bases). Germline CDR1 MNHNS, CDR2 SASEGT. The CDR3 extends over 15 amino acids. V lost 6 bases and J 2 bases, leaving 14 bases between the germline ends. CDR3 region: CASRSWRGTYNEQFF. DNA of the CDR3: TGTGCCAGCAGAAGCTGGCGGGGTACCTACAATGAGCAGTTCTTC.